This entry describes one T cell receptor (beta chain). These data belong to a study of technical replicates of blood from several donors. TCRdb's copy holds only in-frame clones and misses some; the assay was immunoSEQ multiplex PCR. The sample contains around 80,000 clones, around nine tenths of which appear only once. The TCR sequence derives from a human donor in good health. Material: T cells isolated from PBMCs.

The chain's CDR3 is CASSQAGYETYEQYF. The CDR3 region has the DNA TGTGCCAGCAGTCAGGCTGGGTACGAAACCTACGAGCAGTACTTC. The V call is TRBV6-5, the J call TRBJ2-7; D call uncertain. Trimming removed 5 bases at V and 2 bases at J, with 16 bases between. This CDR3 region has 15 residues. Germline assignment: CDR1 MNHEY and CDR2 SVGAGI.